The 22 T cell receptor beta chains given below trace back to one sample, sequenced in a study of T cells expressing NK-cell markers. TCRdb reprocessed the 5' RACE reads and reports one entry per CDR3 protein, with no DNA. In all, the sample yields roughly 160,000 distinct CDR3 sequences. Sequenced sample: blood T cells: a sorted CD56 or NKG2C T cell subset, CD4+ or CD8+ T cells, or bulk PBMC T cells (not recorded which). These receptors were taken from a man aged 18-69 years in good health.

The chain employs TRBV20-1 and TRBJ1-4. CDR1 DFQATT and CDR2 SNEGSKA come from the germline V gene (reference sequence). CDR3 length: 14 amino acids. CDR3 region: CSARVYGTNEKLFF.

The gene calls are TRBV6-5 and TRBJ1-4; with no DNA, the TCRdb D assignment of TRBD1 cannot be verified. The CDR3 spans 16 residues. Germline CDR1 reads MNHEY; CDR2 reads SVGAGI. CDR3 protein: CASSYMIQGVDEKLFF.

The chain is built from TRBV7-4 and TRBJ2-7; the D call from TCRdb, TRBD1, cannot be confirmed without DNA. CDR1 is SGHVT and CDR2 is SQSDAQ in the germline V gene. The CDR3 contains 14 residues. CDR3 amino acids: CASSFRDIGLEQYF.

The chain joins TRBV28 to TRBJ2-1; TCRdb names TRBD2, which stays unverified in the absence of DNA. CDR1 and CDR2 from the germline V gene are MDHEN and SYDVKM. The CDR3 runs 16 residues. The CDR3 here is CASIKERGAGYNEQFF.

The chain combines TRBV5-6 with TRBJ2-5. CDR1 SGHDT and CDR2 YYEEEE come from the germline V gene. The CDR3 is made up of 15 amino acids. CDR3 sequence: CASSWSGIFQETQYF.

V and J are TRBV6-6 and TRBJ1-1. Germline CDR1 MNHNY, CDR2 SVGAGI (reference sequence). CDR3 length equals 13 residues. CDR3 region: CASSLDLRTEAFF.

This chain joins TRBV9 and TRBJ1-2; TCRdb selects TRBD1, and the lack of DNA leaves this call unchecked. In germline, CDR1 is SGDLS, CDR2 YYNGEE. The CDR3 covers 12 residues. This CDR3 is CASSRGQEDNSF.

CDR3 amino acids: CASSFTGGNSYEQYF. The rearrangement joins TRBV5-1 to TRBJ2-7; TCRdb's D call, TRBD1, is unchecked because there is no DNA. Germline V CDR1 and CDR2: SGHRS, YFSETQ. The CDR3 consists of 15 residues.

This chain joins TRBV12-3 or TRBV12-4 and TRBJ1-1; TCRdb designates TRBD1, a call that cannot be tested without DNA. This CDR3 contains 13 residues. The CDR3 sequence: CASSLGQGRYAFF.

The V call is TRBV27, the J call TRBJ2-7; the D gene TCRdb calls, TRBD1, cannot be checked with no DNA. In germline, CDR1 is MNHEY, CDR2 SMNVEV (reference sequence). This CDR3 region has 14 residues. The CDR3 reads CASAEGRTGYEQYF.

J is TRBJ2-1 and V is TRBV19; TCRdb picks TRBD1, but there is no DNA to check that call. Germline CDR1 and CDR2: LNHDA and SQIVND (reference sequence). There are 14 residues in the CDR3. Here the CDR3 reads CASSTHLGANEQFF. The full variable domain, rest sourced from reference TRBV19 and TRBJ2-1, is DGGITQSPKYLFRKEGQNVTLSCEQNLNHDAMYWYRQDPGQGLRLIYYSQIVNDFQKGDIAEGYSVSREKKESFPLTVTSAQKNPTAFYLCASSTHLGANEQFFGPGTRLTVL.

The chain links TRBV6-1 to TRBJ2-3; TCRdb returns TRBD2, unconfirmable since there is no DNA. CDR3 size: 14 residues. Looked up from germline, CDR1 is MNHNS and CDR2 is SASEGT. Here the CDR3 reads CASSEVGRADTQYF.

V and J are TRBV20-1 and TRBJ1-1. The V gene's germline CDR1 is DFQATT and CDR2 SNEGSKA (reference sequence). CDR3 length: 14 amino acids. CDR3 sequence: CSARVPDIHTEAFF.

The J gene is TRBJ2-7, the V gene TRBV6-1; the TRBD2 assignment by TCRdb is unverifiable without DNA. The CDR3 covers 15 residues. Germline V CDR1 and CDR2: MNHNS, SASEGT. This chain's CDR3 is CASNLGLAGDYEQYF.

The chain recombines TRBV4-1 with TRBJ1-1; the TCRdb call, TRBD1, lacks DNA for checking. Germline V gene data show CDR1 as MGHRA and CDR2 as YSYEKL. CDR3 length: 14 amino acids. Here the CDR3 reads CASSHSDSGTEAFF.

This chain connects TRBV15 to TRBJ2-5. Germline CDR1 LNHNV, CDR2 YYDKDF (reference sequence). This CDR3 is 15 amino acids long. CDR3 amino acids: CATSRFETRTETQYF.

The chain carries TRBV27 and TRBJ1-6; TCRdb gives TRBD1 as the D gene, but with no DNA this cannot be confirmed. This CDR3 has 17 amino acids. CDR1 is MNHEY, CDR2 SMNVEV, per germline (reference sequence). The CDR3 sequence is CASSSHLLQGSNSPLHF.

CDR3 residues: CASSQKFGTGAPKNIQYF. The chain couples TRBV4-2 to TRBJ2-4; TCRdb selects TRBD1, and the lack of DNA leaves this call unchecked. Germline V gives CDR1 LGHNA, CDR2 YNFKEQ. This CDR3 has 18 amino acids.

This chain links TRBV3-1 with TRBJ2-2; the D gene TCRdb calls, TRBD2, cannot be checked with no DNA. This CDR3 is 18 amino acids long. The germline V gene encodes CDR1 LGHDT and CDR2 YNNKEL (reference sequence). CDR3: CASSLQASGGANTGELFF.

The CDR3 reads CASSQEGTGGAGETQYF. V is TRBV14 and J is TRBJ2-5; there is no DNA to check the TCRdb D call of TRBD1. The CDR3 extends over 17 amino acids. The germline V gene encodes CDR1 SGHDN and CDR2 FVKESK.

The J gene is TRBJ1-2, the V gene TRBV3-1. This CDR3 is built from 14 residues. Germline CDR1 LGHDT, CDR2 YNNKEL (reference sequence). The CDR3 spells CASSQELAHYGYTF. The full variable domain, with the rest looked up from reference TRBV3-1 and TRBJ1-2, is DTAVSQTPKYLVTQMGNDKSIKCEQNLGHDTMYWYKQDSKKFLKIMFSYNNKELIINETVPNRFSPKSPDKAHLNLHINSLELGDSAVYFCASSQELAHYGYTFGSGTRLTVV.

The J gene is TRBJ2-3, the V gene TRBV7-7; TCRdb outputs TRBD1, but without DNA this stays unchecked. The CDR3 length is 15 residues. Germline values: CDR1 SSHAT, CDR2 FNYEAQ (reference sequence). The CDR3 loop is CASSLNRGSTDTQYF.